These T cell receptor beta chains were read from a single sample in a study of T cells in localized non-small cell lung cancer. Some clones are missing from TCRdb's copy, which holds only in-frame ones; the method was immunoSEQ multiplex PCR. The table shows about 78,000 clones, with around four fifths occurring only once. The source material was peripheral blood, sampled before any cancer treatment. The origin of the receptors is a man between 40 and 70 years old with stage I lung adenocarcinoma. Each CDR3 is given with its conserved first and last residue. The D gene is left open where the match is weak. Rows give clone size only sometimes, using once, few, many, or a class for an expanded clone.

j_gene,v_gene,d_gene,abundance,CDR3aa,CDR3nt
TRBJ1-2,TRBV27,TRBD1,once,CASSQSRDRDNIRDGYTF,TGTGCCAGCAGTCAGTCCCGGGACAGGGATAATATAAGGGATGGCTACACCTTC
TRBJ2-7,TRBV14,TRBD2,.,CASSPSIPREGLAGNYEQYF,TGTGCCAGCAGCCCATCTATTCCGAGAGAGGGACTAGCGGGAAACTACGAGCAGTACTTC
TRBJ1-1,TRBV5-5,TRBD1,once,CASSLGTGGQAFF,TGTGCCAGCAGCTTGGGGACAGGGGGCCAAGCTTTCTTT
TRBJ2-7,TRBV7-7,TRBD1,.,CASSVDRGSEQYF,TGTGCTAGCAGCGTGGACAGGGGGTCCGAGCAGTACTTC
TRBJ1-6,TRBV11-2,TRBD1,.,CASSFGTGYNSPLHF,TGTGCCAGCAGCTTCGGGACAGGCTATAATTCACCCCTCCACTTT
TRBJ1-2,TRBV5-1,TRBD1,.,CASSLEGGGYGYTF,TGCGCCAGCAGCTTGGAAGGGGGCGGCTATGGCTACACCTTC
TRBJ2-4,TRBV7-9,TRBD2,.,CASSLGLANLAKNIQYF,TGTGCCAGCAGCTTGGGACTAGCGAATTTAGCCAAAAACATTCAGTACTTC
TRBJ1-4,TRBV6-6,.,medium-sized,CASSGQPVEKLFF,TGTGCCAGCAGTGGACAGCCGGTTGAAAAACTGTTTTTT
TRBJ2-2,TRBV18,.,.,CASSPGDTGELFF,TGTGCCAGCTCACCGGGGGACACCGGGGAGCTGTTTTTT
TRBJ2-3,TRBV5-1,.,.,CASSFAEGADTQYF,TGCGCCAGCAGCTTTGCTGAGGGGGCAGATACGCAGTATTTT
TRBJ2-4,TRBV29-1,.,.,CSAADGGQNIQYF,TGCAGCGCCGCGGACGGAGGGCAAAACATTCAGTACTTC
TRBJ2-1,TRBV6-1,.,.,CASSEALIDEQFF,TGTGCCAGCAGTGAAGCGCTTATTGATGAGCAGTTCTTC
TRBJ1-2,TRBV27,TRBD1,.,CASSSTWDRGSKYGYTF,TGTGCCAGCAGTTCCACATGGGACAGGGGCTCTAAGTATGGCTACACCTTC
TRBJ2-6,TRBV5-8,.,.,CASSLGLTSSGANVLTF,TGTGCCAGCAGCTTAGGCCTGACGAGCTCTGGGGCCAACGTCCTGACTTTC
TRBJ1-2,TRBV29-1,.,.,CSVGGEIGGYTF,TGCAGCGTTGGAGGGGAGATCGGCGGCTACACCTTC
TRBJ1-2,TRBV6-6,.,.,CASTRGEGYYGYTF,TGTGCCAGCACACGAGGGGAAGGATACTATGGCTACACCTTC
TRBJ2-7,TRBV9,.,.,CASSVGSGQAVYEQYF,TGTGCCAGCAGCGTAGGGTCCGGTCAGGCCGTCTACGAGCAGTACTTC
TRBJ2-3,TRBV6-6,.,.,CASSIRIDTQYF,TGTGCCAGCAGCATACGTATAGATACGCAGTATTTT
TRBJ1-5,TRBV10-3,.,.,CAISEGRAGDQPQHF,TGTGCCATCAGCGAGGGGAGGGCCGGGGATCAGCCCCAGCATTTT
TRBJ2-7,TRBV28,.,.,CASSFAPGSSYEQYF,TGTGCCAGCAGTTTCGCGCCAGGGTCCTCCTACGAGCAGTACTTC
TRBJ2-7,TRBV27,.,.,CASNGSRVAGRRYEQYF,TGTGCCAGCAATGGTTCAAGGGTCGCGGGACGCAGGTACGAGCAGTACTTC
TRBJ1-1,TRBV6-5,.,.,CATQRGRYTEAFF,TGTGCCACCCAACGAGGTCGGTACACTGAAGCTTTCTTT
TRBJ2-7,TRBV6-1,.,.,CASSAIAGAYEQYF,TGTGCCAGCAGTGCAATTGCAGGGGCCTACGAGCAGTACTTC
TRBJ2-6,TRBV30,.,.,CARLAGGANVLTF,TGTGCCCGGTTAGCTGGTGGGGCCAACGTCCTGACTTTC
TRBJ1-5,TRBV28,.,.,CASTPYGSKGINQPQHF,TGTGCCAGCACCCCCTATGGTAGTAAGGGAATCAATCAGCCCCAGCATTTT
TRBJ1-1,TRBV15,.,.,CATSKQVNTEAFF,TGTGCCACCAGCAAACAGGTAAACACTGAAGCTTTCTTT
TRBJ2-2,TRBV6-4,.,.,CASSERDTGELFF,TGTGCCAGCAGTGAGCGGGACACCGGGGAGCTGTTTTTT
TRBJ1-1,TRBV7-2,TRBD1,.,CASSLYLQGAATEAFF,TGTGCCAGCAGCCTGTACCTACAGGGGGCTGCCACTGAAGCTTTCTTT
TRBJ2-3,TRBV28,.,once,CASSFSWDGLKTDTQYF,TGTGCCAGCAGTTTCTCCTGGGACGGCTTGAAAACAGATACGCAGTATTTT
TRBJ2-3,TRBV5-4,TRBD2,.,CASSLWLAGTDTQYF,TGTGCCAGCAGCTTATGGCTAGCGGGCACAGATACGCAGTATTTT
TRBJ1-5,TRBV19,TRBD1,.,CASRTGGNQPQHF,TGTGCCAGCAGGACAGGGGGCAATCAGCCCCAGCATTTT
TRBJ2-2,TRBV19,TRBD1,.,CASSRAGGNTGELFF,TGTGCCAGTAGTAGGGCAGGGGGCAACACCGGGGAGCTGTTTTTT
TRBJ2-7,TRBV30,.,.,CAWSVKPFEQYF,TGTGCCTGGAGTGTAAAACCTTTCGAGCAGTACTTC
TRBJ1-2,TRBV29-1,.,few,CSVALLAGPANYGYTF,TGCAGCGTTGCCCTACTAGCGGGGCCCGCTAACTATGGCTACACCTTC
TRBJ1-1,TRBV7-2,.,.,CASSQNRNTEAFF,TGTGCCAGCAGCCAGAACAGGAACACTGAAGCTTTCTTT
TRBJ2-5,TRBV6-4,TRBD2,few,CATPPGLAGGMKETQYF,TGTGCCACCCCTCCGGGACTAGCGGGAGGGATGAAAGAGACCCAGTACTTC
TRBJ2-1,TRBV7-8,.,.,CASSTTGNSYNEQFF,TGTGCCAGCAGCACCACAGGGAACTCCTACAATGAGCAGTTCTTC
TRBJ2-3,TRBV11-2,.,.,CASSLRRQRTDTQYF,TGTGCCAGCAGCTTAAGAAGGCAGCGCACAGATACGCAGTATTTT
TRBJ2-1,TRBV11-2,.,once,CASSLAGPRYNEQFF,TGTGCCAGCAGCTTAGCGGGTCCCCGCTACAATGAGCAGTTCTTC
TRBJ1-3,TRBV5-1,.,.,CASSLFAGSGSGNTIYF,TGCGCCAGCAGCTTGTTCGCGGGTTCGGGCTCTGGAAACACCATATATTTT
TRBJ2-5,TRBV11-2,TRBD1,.,CASSLVVPLSGGPQETQYF,TGTGCCAGCAGCTTAGTGGTCCCGCTATCAGGGGGACCGCAAGAGACCCAGTACTTC
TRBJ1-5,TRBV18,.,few,CASSTSGNSNQPQHF,TGTGCCAGCTCAACTTCGGGGAATAGCAATCAGCCCCAGCATTTT
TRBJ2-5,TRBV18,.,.,CASSPIPPSPQETQYF,TGTGCCAGCTCACCAATTCCGCCATCCCCGCAAGAGACCCAGTACTTC
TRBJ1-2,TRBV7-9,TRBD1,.,CASSSRDRGYGYTF,TGTGCCAGCAGCTCGCGGGACAGAGGCTATGGCTACACCTTC
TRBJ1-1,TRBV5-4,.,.,CASSLGKGHSASNTEAFF,TGTGCCAGCAGCTTGGGTAAGGGACACTCGGCCAGTAACACTGAAGCTTTCTTT